Presented here are 11 T cell receptor beta chains from one specimen sequenced in a study of T cell changes during pregnancy in multiple sclerosis. Here immunoSEQ multiplex PCR was the method, and the copy in TCRdb shows in-frame clones only, minus some. In the table there are tens of thousands of clones, 90% to 95% of which are singletons. The source was CD4+ T cells from peripheral blood mononuclear cells, collected in the second trimester of pregnancy. These receptors originate from a female donor with multiple sclerosis, enrolled in a pregnancy study.

This clone was counted a single time. The chain couples TRBV2 to TRBJ2-1; D remains unclear. Per germline, CDR1 SNHLY and CDR2 FYNNEI. V was shortened by 6 bases and J by 0 bases, with 9 bases between the two germline ends. The CDR3 consists of 14 residues. The CDR3 DNA follows: TGTGCCAGCAGGACATGGGCCTCCTACAATGAGCAGTTCTTC. Amino acid sequence: CASRTWASYNEQFF.

The rearrangement links TRBV6-5 to TRBJ1-1; D unclear. CDR3 length: 13 residues. Per the germline V gene, CDR1 is MNHEY and CDR2 is SVGAGI. V shed 8 bases and J shed 5 bases, with 15 bases lying between them. This CDR3 is CASCGRRGTEAFF. The CDR3 DNA reads as TGTGCCAGCTGCGGACGAAGAGGGACTGAAGCTTTCTTT.

The chain uses TRBV5-1 and TRBJ2-3; 13 bases are shared with TRBD2. The V gene end was trimmed by 2 bases and the J gene end by 1 base; junction bases not matched to a gene: 4. Germline assignment: CDR1 SGHRS and CDR2 YFSETQ. The CDR3 runs to 17 residues. The CDR3 loop reads CASSFPGTSGGTDTQYF. For the CDR3, the DNA is TGCGCCAGCAGCTTTCCCGGGACTAGCGGGGGCACAGATACGCAGTATTTT.

CDR3: CASSVGLAGANTGELFF. CDR3 DNA sequence: TGTGCCAGCAGCGTAGGATTAGCGGGGGCGAACACCGGGGAGCTGTTTTTT. The rearrangement links TRBV9 to TRBJ2-2; 9 nucleotides line up with TRBD2. The V segment lost 0 bases and the J segment 0 bases; nucleotides outside the gene matches: 3. CDR1 is SGDLS and CDR2 is YYNGEE in the germline V gene. CDR3 length: 17 residues.

V gene TRBV6-6 combines with J gene TRBJ1-6; 10 bases match TRBD1. Germline CDR1 reads MNHNY; CDR2 reads SVGAGI (reference sequence). The trim removed 6 bases at V and 8 bases at J, leaving 4 bases unmatched. The CDR3 totals 14 residues. In nucleotides, the CDR3 is TGTGCCAGCAGGCGGACAGGGGGTGATTCACCCCTCCACTTT. It encodes CASRRTGGDSPLHF.

The rearrangement uses TRBV27 and TRBJ2-7; maybe TRBD1 (5 bases). CDR3 size: 13 residues. Deletions cut 4 bases from V and 0 bases from J, with 7 bases between. Per germline, CDR1 MNHEY and CDR2 SMNVEV (reference sequence). In nucleotides, the CDR3 is TGTGCCAGCAGTTCGGACACCTCCTACGAGCAGTACTTC. It translates to CASSSDTSYEQYF.

The chain carries TRBV27 and TRBJ1-4; 8 nucleotides match TRBD1. The V gene's germline CDR1 is MNHEY and CDR2 SMNVEV (reference sequence). The CDR3 has 16 amino acids. The V gene end was trimmed by 6 bases and the J gene end by 5 bases; junction bases not matched to a gene: 11. CDR3 in amino acids: CASRPFGGDRNEKLFF. In DNA, the CDR3 is TGTGCCAGCAGACCATTTGGGGGGGACAGGAATGAAAAACTGTTTTTT.

V and J are TRBV6-1 and TRBJ1-2; 8 nucleotides match TRBD1. Germline-derived CDR1 and CDR2 are MNHNS and SASEGT. The V segment lost 5 bases and the J segment 8 bases; nucleotides outside the gene matches: 7. The CDR3 has 13 amino acids. The CDR3 loop is CASSSYRGDGYTF. For the CDR3, the DNA is TGTGCCAGCAGTTCTTACAGGGGGGACGGCTACACCTTC.

V gene TRBV11-2 combines with J gene TRBJ2-2; 10 bases fit TRBD2. The CDR3 extends over 14 amino acids. After removal of 7 bases from V and 6 bases from J, the junction contained 5 bases not matched to a gene. Germline V gene data show CDR1 as SGHAT and CDR2 as FQNNGV. CDR3 protein: CASTGLAGAGELFF. CDR3 nucleotides: TGTGCCAGCACGGGGCTAGCGGGGGCCGGGGAGCTGTTTTTT.

This clone was observed once. The genes are TRBV15 and TRBJ1-4, with a tentative D call TRBD1 (6 bases). This CDR3 is 13 amino acids long. Looked up from germline, CDR1 is LNHNV and CDR2 is YYDKDF (reference sequence). Between the trimmed V and J ends, which lost 11 bases and 1 base, there was a span of 11 bases. In DNA, the CDR3 is TGTGCCGGAACAGGGAGAACTAATGAAAAACTGTTTTTT. Translated: CAGTGRTNEKLFF. The complete variable domain, with remaining parts taken from reference TRBV15 and TRBJ1-4, reads DAMVIQNPRYQVTQFGKPVTLSCSQTLNHNVMYWYQQKSSQAPKLLFHYYDKDFNNEADTPDNFQSRRPNTSFCFLDIRSPGLGDTAMYLCAGTGRTNEKLFFGSGTQLSVL.

The sample holds one count of this clone. This rearrangement joins TRBV2 to TRBJ1-6; 7 bases align to TRBD1. This CDR3 has 15 residues. V lost 2 bases to trimming and J lost 6 bases; unmatched junction nucleotides: 4. Germline V gene data show CDR1 as SNHLY and CDR2 as FYNNEI. The CDR3, as DNA: TGTGCCAGCAGTGAACGACAGGGTAGTAATTCACCCCTCCACTTT. Residues: CASSERQGSNSPLHF.